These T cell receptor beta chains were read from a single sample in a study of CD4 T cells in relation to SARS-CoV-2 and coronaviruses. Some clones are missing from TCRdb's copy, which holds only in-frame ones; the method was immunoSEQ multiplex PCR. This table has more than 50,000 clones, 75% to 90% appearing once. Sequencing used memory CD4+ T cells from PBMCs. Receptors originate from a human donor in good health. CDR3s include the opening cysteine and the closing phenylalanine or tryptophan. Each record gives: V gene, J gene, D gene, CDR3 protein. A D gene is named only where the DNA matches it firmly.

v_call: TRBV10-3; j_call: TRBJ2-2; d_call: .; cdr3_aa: CAISRQNTGELFF
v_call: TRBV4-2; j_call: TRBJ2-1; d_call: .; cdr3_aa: CASSQDPLGNEQFF
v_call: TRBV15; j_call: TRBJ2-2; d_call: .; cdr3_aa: CATSLRSGPNTGELFF
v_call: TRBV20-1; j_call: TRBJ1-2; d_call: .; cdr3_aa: CSAEGGYTF
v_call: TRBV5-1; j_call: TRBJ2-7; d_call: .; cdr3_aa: CASSPGGGNAGGVGEQYF
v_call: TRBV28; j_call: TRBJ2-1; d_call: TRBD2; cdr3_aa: CASSPRTSGYNEQFF
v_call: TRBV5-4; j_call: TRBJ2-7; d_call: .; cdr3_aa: CASSAGGLASDEQYF
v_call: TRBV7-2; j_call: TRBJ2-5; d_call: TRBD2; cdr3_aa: CASSLSSGVQETQYF
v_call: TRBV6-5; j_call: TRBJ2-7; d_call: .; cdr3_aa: CASSRNLHEQYF
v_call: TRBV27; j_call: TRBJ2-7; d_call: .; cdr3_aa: CASRPGTSYEQYF
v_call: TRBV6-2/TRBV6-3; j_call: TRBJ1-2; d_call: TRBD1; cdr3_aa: CASSAGQGNYGYTF
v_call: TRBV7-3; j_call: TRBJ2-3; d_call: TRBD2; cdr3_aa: CASSPAGFTDTQYF
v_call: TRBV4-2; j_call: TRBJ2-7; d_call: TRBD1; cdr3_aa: CASSLSRQGTYEQYF
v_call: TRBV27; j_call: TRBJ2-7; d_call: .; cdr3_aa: CASSRQPGLSSYEQYF
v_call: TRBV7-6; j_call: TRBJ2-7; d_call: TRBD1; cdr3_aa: CASSLNTGTGVYEQYF
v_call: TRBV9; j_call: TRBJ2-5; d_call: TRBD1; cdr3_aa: CASSVAPRTGTETQYF
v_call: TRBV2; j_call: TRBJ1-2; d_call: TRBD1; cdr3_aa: CASRGDSLNYGYTF
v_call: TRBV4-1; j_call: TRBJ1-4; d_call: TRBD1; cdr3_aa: CASRRQGGGEKLFF
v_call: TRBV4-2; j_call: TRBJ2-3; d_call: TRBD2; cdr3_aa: CASSQEGGAGVSDTQYF
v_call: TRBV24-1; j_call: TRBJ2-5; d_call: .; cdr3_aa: CATSDTQVVRETQYF
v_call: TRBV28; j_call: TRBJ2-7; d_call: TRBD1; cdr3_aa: CASRRTGASYEQYF
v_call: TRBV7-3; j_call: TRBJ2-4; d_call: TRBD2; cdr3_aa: CASSSGTSGNIQYF
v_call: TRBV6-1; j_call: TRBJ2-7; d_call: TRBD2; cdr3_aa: CASSEGLAGVYEQYF
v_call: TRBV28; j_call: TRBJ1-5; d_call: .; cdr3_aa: CASTGVSNQPQHF
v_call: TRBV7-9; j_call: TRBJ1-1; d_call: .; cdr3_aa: CASGDTEAFF
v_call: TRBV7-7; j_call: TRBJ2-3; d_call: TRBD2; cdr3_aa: CASSLRSGGSDTQYF
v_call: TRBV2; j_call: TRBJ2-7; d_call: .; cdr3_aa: CASRRVGASYEQYF
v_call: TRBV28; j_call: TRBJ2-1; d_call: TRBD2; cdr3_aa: CASRTSGSLNEQFF
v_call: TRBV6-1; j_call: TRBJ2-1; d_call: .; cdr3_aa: CASSEEGYSSYNEQFF
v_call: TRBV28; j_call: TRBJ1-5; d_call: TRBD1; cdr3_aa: CASSPAGQSYQPQHF
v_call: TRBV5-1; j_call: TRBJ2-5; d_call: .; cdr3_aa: CASSLAATQETQYF
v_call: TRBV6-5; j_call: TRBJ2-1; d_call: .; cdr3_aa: CASQRGGAIYNEQFF
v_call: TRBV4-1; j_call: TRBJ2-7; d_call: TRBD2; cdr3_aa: CASSPRTSGKGYEQYF
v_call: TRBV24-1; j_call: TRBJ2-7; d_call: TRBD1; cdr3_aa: CATEDRDRTYEQYF
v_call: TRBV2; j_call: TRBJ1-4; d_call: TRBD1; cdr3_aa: CASSANRGEEKLFF
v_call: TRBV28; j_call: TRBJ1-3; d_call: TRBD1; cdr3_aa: CASRGTGTSSGNTIYF
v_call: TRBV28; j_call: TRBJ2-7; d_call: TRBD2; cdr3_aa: CASRSGRVYEQYF
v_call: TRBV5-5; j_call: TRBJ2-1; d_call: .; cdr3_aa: CASSGHPYNEQFF
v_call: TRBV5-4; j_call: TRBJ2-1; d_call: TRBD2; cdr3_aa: CASSLRGTSGNEAQFF
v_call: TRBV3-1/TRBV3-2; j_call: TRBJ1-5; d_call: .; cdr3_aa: CASSPLVSNQPQHF